Each of the 16 T cell receptor beta chains below was sequenced from the same sample in a study of control samples from healthy donors and cancer patients (TCRdb year 2020). The library was generated by the immunoSEQ multiplex PCR assay. TCRdb obtained this table from immuneACCESS and retained in-frame rearrangements with V and J assigned. These tables miss some clones; where compared with another copy, unresolved V genes account for less than half of the shortfall, and the remainder is unexplained. For this sample the table gives about 120,000 clones, of which approximately 88% were detected only once. The ten largest clones take up almost 40% of the sample. Source material: blood. These receptors originate from a man over 45 in good health.

The chain couples TRBV9 to TRBJ2-5; no firm D call. This CDR3 is 14 amino acids long. The germline CDR1 and CDR2 sequences are SGDLS and YYNGEE. V was clipped by 1 base and J by 1 base, with 8 bases between them. The CDR3 region is CASSVRSIQETQYF. CDR3 nucleotides: TGTGCCAGCAGCGTACGGAGTATCCAAGAGACCCAGTACTTC.

The chain combines TRBV6-1 with TRBJ2-2; D is unresolved. Germline loops: CDR1 MNHNS, CDR2 SASEGT. This CDR3 comprises 14 residues. V was pared by 2 bases and J by 10 bases, with 14 bases between. The CDR3 protein is CASSELRQVPELFF. In DNA, the CDR3 is TGTGCCAGCAGTGAATTGAGGCAGGTGCCGGAGCTGTTTTTT.

The V and J genes are TRBV29-1 and TRBJ2-7; 7 nucleotides align to TRBD1. The CDR3 consists of 14 residues. Germline CDR1 SQVTM, CDR2 ANQGSEA. V was clipped by 6 bases and J by 6 bases; unmatched bases: 14. The CDR3 sequence is CSVILNRGVSEQYF. CDR3 nucleotides: TGCAGCGTCATACTAAACAGGGGTGTAAGCGAGCAGTACTTC.

The chain is built from TRBV18 and TRBJ1-1, with D possibly being TRBD1 (6 bases). This CDR3 region has 15 residues. CDR1 and CDR2 from the germline V gene are KGHSH and LQKENI. The V end was cut by 4 bases, the J end by 3 bases, with 15 bases between. The CDR3 loop is CASSRIRGTDTEAFF. CDR3 DNA: TGTGCCAGCTCACGGATCAGGGGCACGGACACTGAAGCTTTCTTT.

The gene calls are TRBV9 and TRBJ1-3; tentative D call: TRBD1 (6 bases). Germline values: CDR1 SGDLS, CDR2 YYNGEE. With 3 bases removed from V and 4 bases from J, the gap between germline ends came to 14 bases. The CDR3 loop spans 15 amino acids. CDR3 nucleotides: TGTGCCAGCAGCGGGCCAGGGGCAAAGGGAAACACCATATATTTT. Translating it yields CASSGPGAKGNTIYF.

The chain couples TRBV3-1 (or the pseudogene TRBV3-2) to TRBJ2-5, with 8 bases identical to TRBD1. CDR3 size: 15 residues. Germline V gene lookup returns CDR1 LGHDT and CDR2 YNNKEL (reference sequence). The J segment lost 0 bases and the V segment lost 6 bases, leaving 6 bases of the junction unmatched. As DNA, the CDR3 is TGTGCCAGCAGTCCTCGGGACAGGTACCAAGAGACCCAGTACTTC. As protein: CASSPRDRYQETQYF.

CDR3 sequence (DNA): TGTGCCAGCAGTTTTTGGGCCGGGGAGCTGTTTTTT. Protein: CASSFWAGELFF. V usage is TRBV6-2 or TRBV6-3 and J usage is TRBJ2-2; unclear D gene. V was clipped by 4 bases and J by 6 bases, with 6 bases between them. CDR1 is MNHEY, CDR2 SVGEGT, per germline. CDR3 length: 12 residues.

The chain couples TRBV4-3 to TRBJ1-1; the D is unclear. Trimming removed 0 bases from V and 5 bases from J, with 13 bases in between. Germline V gives CDR1 LGHNA, CDR2 YSLEER. The CDR3 spans 15 residues. The CDR3 coding sequence is TGCGCCAGCAGCCAAGAAGTTACGAGTCGAACTGAAGCTTTCTTT. Translating it yields CASSQEVTSRTEAFF.

V and J are TRBV5-8 and TRBJ1-2; the D is unclear. Germline CDR1 SGHTS, CDR2 YDEGEE. V lost 2 bases, J lost 7 bases, and 9 bases lay in between. There are 12 residues in the CDR3. CDR3 in DNA: TGTGCCAGCAGCTTCTTACCTCGTGGCTACACCTTC. It encodes CASSFLPRGYTF.

V and J are TRBV3-1 (or the pseudogene TRBV3-2) and TRBJ1-6; TRBD1 might be the D (6 bases). CDR3 length: 14 residues. Trimming removed 5 bases from V and 7 bases from J, with 12 bases in between. In germline, CDR1 is LGHDT, CDR2 YNNKEL (reference sequence). CDR3 region: CASSMDRKNSPLHF. CDR3 in DNA: TGTGCCAGCAGCATGGACAGAAAAAATTCACCCCTCCACTTT.

The chain carries TRBV3-1 (or the pseudogene TRBV3-2) and TRBJ1-1; 7 bases are shared with TRBD1. V shed 0 bases and J 11 bases; nucleotides not matched to a gene: 3. CDR1 and CDR2 from the germline V gene are LGHDT and YNNKEL (reference sequence). The CDR3 covers 12 residues. The CDR3 here is CASSQDRGGAFF. CDR3 DNA: TGTGCCAGCAGCCAAGACAGGGGGGGGGCTTTCTTT.

The chain uses TRBV10-3 and TRBJ2-3, with no clear D. Trimming left V 8 bases short and J 0 bases short, with 9 bases between. CDR1 and CDR2 from the germline V gene are ENHRY and SYGVKD. The CDR3 sequence is 13 residues long. This CDR3 reads CAIVGRSTDTQYF. CDR3 nucleotide sequence: TGTGCCATCGTAGGTCGCAGCACAGATACGCAGTATTTT.

A single count supports this clone. The chain joins TRBV9 to TRBJ2-5; 8 bases fit TRBD2. The CDR3 is 16 residues long. Trimming took 0 bases from V and 1 from J; bases not matched to a gene: 5. Germline V CDR1 and CDR2: SGDLS, YYNGEE. For the CDR3, the DNA is TGTGCCAGCAGCGTAGGCCTAGCGGGCCTCCAAGAGACCCAGTACTTC. Protein: CASSVGLAGLQETQYF.

V usage is TRBV5-4 and J usage is TRBJ1-1, with D possibly TRBD1 on 6 matching bases. From germline, CDR1 is SGHNT and CDR2 YYREEE (reference sequence). The V gene lost 2 bases and the J gene lost 0 bases, with 11 bases spanning the gap. The length of the CDR3 is 15 residues. The CDR3 is CASSLPGALNTEAFF. The CDR3 DNA reads TGTGCCAGCAGCTTACCAGGGGCGCTGAACACTGAAGCTTTCTTT.

This rearrangement joins TRBV7-2 to TRBJ1-2; 9 bases are shared with TRBD1. The trim removed 1 base at V and 5 bases at J, leaving 2 bases unmatched. Germline-derived CDR1 and CDR2 are SGHTA and FQGNSA. This CDR3 is built from 14 residues. In nucleotides, the CDR3 is TGTGCCAGCAGCTTAGGGACAGGGGCGTATGGCTACACCTTC. It translates to CASSLGTGAYGYTF.

This clone has more than one count but fewer than ten. J is TRBJ1-6 and V is TRBV2; tentatively, D is TRBD1 (5 bases). The length of the CDR3 is 16 residues. V lost 3 bases and J lost 0, with 9 bases in between. CDR1 and CDR2 from the germline V gene are SNHLY and FYNNEI. The CDR3, as DNA: TGTGCCAGCAGTGAGGGGGACCCCTCCTATAATTCACCCCTCCACTTT. It translates to CASSEGDPSYNSPLHF.